The T cell receptor beta chain under discussion was sequenced for a study of T cells after yellow fever vaccination. Study results and caveats: Abundant contaminating clonotypes from the bulk population could appear in FACS-sorted repertoires.

This CDR3 has 16 residues. The germline V and J ends were trimmed by 7 bases and 4 bases, with 20 bases remaining between them. Germline V gives CDR1 SGHVS, CDR2 FQNEAQ. For this clonotype: Antigen specificity is unknown.

The authors made TCR cDNA by 5'RACE template switching, adding a universal primer site and UMIs. Each CDR3 protein is one row after TCRdb ran MiXCR on the 5' RACE reads. The sample shows around 590,000 distinct CDR3 sequences, around 12% of them seen only once. The rearrangement joins TRBV7-8 to TRBJ2-1; possibly TRBD2 for D (6 bases). The clonotype was recovered from a man aged 30 to 39 who received the YFV17D yellow fever vaccine. The specimen comprised PBMCs, sampled on the day of the yellow fever booster vaccination. CDR3 DNA: TGTGCCAGCACGACCAGTGCCGGGGGAGATTACAATGAGCAGTTCTTC. Its protein is CASTTSAGGDYNEQFF. Complete variable domain (other parts from reference TRBV7-8 and TRBJ2-1): GAGVSQSPRYKVAKRGQDVALRCDPISGHVSLFWYQQALGQGPEFLTYFQNEAQLDKSGLPSDRFFAERPEGSVSTLKIQRTQQEDSAVYLCASTTSAGGDYNEQFFGPGTRLTVL.